Here is one TCR beta chain with its context. Its antigen is unknown. V lost 6 bases and J lost 4, with 3 bases in between. Germline CDR1 is LNHDA and CDR2 is SQIVND (reference sequence). This CDR3 has 11 amino acids. Amplified TCR beta CDR3 regions came from RNA transcripts. HTBI primers were the set used in a first-round RT-PCR of the TCR CDR3. TCRdb re-called the multiplex PCR reads through MiXCR, storing one row per CDR3 protein. This sample has 200,000 to 250,000 distinct CDR3 sequences, with 15% to 20% found just once. The sample belongs to a study of T cells in Graves' hyperthyroidism and ophthalmopathy. Regarding the study as a whole: Ophthalmopathy got predicted by the model a median about 6.5 months before its onset. Most thyroid clonotypes that were expanded above 0.001 also turned up in blood.

Diagnosis of hyperthyroidism was new in patients aged 18 to 65, and its duration was under 2 months. Diagnoses used clinical symptoms, serum thyroxine and TRAb, thyroid ultrasound and orbital computed tomography. The chain is built from TRBV19 and TRBJ1-4; D call uncertain. Sample: blood. The TCR was taken from a man aged 45 to 65 with Graves' hyperthyroidism. CDR3: CASRSNEKLFF. DNA for the CDR3: TGTGCCAGTAGAAGTAATGAAAAACTGTTTTTT.